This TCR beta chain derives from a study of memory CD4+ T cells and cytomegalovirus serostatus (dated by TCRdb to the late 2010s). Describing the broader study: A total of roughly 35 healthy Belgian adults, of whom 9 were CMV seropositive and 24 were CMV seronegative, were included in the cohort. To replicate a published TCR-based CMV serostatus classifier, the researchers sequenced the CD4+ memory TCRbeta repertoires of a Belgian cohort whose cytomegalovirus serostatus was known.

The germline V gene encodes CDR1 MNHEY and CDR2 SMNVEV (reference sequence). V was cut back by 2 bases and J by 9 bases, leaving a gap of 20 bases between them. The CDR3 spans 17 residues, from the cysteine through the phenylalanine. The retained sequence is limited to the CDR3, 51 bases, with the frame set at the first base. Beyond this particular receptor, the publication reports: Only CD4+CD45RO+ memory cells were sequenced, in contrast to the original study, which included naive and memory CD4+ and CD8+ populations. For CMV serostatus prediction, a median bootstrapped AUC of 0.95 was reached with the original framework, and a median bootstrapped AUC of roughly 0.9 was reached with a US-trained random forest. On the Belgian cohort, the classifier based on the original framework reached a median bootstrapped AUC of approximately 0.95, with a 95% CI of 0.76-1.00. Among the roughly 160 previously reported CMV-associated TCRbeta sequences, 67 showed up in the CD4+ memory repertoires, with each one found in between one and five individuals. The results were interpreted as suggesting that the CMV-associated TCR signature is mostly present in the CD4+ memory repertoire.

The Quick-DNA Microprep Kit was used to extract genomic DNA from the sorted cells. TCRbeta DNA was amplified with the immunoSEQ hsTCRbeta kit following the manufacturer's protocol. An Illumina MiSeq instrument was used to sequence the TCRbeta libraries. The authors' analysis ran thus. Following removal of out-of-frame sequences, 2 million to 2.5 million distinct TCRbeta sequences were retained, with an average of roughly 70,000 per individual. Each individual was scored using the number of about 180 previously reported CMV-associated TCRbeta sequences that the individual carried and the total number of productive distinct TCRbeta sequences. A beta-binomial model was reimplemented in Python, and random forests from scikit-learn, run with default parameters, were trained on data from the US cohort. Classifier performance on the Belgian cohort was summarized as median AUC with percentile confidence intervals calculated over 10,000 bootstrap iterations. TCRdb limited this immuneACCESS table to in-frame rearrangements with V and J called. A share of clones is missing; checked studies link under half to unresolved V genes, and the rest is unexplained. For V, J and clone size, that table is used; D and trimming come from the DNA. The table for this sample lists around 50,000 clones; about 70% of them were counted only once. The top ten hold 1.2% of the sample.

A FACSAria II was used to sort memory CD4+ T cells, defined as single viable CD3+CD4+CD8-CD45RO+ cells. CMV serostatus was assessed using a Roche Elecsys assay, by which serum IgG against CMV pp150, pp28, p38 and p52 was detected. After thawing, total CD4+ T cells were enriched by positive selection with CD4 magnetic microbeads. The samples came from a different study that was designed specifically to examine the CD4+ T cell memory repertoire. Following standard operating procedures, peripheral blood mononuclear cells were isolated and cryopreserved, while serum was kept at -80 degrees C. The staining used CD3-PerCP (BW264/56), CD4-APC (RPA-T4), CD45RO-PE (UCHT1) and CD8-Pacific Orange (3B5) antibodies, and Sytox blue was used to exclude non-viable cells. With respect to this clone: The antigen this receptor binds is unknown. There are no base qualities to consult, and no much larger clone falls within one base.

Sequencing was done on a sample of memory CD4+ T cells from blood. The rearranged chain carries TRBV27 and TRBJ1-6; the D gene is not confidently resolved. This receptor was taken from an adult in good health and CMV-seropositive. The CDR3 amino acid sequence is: CASSLPLGEGLPSPLHF. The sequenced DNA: TGTGCCAGCAGTTTACCCCTCGGGGAAGGATTGCCTTCACCCCTCCACTTT.